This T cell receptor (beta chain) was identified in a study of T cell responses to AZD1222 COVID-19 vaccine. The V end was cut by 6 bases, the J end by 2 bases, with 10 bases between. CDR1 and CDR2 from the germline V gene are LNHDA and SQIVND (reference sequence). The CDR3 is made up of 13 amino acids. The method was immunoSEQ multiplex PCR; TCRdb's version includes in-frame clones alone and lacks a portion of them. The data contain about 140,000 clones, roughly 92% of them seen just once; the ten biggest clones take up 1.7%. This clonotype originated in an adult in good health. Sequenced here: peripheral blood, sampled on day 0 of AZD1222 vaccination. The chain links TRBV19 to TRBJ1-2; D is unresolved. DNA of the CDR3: TGTGCCAGTAGATCGGGAACGAACTATGGCTACACCTTC. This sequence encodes CASRSGTNYGYTF. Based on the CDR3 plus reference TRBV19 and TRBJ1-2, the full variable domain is DGGITQSPKYLFRKEGQNVTLSCEQNLNHDAMYWYRQDPGQGLRLIYYSQIVNDFQKGDIAEGYSVSREKKESFPLTVTSAQKNPTAFYLCASRSGTNYGYTFGSGTRLTVV.